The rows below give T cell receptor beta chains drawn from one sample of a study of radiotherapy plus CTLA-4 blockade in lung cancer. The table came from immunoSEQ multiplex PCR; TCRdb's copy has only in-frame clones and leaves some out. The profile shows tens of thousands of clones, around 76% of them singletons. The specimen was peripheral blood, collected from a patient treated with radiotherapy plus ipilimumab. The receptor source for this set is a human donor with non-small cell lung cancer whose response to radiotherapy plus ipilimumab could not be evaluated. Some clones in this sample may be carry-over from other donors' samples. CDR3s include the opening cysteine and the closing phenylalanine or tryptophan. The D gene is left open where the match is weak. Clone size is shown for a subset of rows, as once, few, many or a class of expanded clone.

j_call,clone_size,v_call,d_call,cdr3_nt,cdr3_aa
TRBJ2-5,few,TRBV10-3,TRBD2,TGTGCCATCAGGGCTAGCGGGGAAGTAGAGACCCAGTACTTC,CAIRASGEVETQYF
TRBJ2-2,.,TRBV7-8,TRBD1,TGTGCCAGCAGCTCACGGGACAGGGGCACCGGGGAGCTGTTTTTT,CASSSRDRGTGELFF
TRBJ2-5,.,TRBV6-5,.,TGTGCCAGCAGGGAGATGTCAGCGAAAGAGACCCAGTACTTC,CASREMSAKETQYF
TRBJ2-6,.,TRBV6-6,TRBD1,TGTGCCAGCAGTTCCTACAGGGGGGGGGCCAACGTCCTGACTTTC,CASSSYRGGANVLTF
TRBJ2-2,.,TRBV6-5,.,TGTGCCAGCAGCTATGCGAACACCGGGGAGCTGTTTTTT,CASSYANTGELFF
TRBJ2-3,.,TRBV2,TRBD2,TGTGCCAGCAGAGTGACTAGCGGGGTCACAGATACGCAGTATTTT,CASRVTSGVTDTQYF
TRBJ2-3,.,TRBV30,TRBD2,TGTGCCTGGAGGCCCCCGCGGGGGGTTAACACAGATACGCAGTATTTT,CAWRPPRGVNTDTQYF
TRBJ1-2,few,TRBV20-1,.,TGCAGTGCTAGGTACAACGCTGGCTACACCTTC,CSARYNAGYTF
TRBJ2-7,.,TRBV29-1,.,TGCAGCGTTGAAGTGGGGCAGGAGCAGTACTTC,CSVEVGQEQYF
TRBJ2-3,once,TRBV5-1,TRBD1,TGCGCCAGCAGCTTGGGACAGGGGGGTACAGATACGCAGTATTTT,CASSLGQGGTDTQYF
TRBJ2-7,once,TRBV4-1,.,TGCGCCAGCAGTGACACGGCACTGGATTCAACCTACGAGCAGTACTTC,CASSDTALDSTYEQYF
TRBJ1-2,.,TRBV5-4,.,TGTGCCAGCAGCCTCGGACTCGCCAATATAAACTATGGCTACACCTTC,CASSLGLANINYGYTF
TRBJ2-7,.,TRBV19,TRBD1,TGTGCCAGTAGTATAGCAACAGGGGCGTACGAGCAGTACTTC,CASSIATGAYEQYF
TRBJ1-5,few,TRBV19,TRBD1,TGTGCCAGTACTATGGACAGGGGGTATCAGCCCCAGCATTTT,CASTMDRGYQPQHF
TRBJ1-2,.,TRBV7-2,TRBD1,TGTGCCAGCAGCTCGTCCCTCACAGGGGCGGGCTACACCTTC,CASSSSLTGAGYTF
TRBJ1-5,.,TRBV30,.,TGTGCCTGGAGTAGCACAGGGCAAAATCAGCCCCAGCATTTT,CAWSSTGQNQPQHF
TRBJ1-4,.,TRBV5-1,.,TGCGCCAGCAGCTTTAGTTCGAGTAATGAAAAACTGTTTTTT,CASSFSSSNEKLFF
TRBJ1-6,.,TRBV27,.,TGTGCCAGCAGTTCCCTGGGAGGGGGAGATTCACCCCTCCACTTT,CASSSLGGGDSPLHF
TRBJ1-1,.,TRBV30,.,TGTGCCTGGAGTAGACAACCGAACACTGAAGCTTTCTTT,CAWSRQPNTEAFF
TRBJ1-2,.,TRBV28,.,TGTGCCAGCAGTTTAATGGGGACAAACTATGGCTACACCTTC,CASSLMGTNYGYTF
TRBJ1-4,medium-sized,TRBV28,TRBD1,TGTGCCAGCAGCATAAGACAGGGAGACGAAAAACTGTTTTTT,CASSIRQGDEKLFF
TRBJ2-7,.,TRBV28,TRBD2,TGTGCCAGCGGCTGGGGGGGAACGGACGAGCAGTACTTC,CASGWGGTDEQYF
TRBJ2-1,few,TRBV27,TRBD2,TGTGCCAGCAGTTTTCTCGGCGGGGGGGCCAATGAGCAGTTCTTC,CASSFLGGGANEQFF
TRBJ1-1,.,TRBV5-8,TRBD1,TGTGCCAGCAGCTTGCGACAGGGGGCCGCTGAAGCTTTCTTT,CASSLRQGAAEAFF
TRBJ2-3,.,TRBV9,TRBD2,TGTGCCAGCAGCGCGTCTAGCGGGGGCCCGGCGGATACGCAGTATTTT,CASSASSGGPADTQYF
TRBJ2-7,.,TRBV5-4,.,TGTGCCAGCAGCTTAATTAGGAGCTCCTACGAGCAGTACTTC,CASSLIRSSYEQYF